This T cell receptor beta chain was captured in a study of cytomegalovirus exposure and HLA in healthy donors. The overall study: In an earlier analysis, approximately 120 million unique TCR beta sequences were found from approximately 170 million T cells. General study points: The study labeled 150 to 200 TCR beta chains cytomegalovirus-associated.

From germline, CDR1 is LGHNA and CDR2 YNFKEQ. CDR3 size: 16 residues. V lost 1 base and J lost 0, with 12 bases in between. PCR was performed using 60 Vbeta and 13 Jbeta primers. The protocol was immunoSEQ multiplex PCR, while the TCRdb copy is restricted to in-frame clones and leaves out a portion. This sample lists 150,000 to 200,000 clones; its ten largest clones have around 0.8%. About this clone itself: What it binds is unknown.

V and J are TRBV4-2 and TRBJ1-2; possible D gene TRBD1, 5 bases. The source material was PBMCs. The sequence came from a woman younger than 35 in good health and CMV-seropositive. CDR3 nucleotide sequence: TGTGCCAGCAGCCAAGTCCAGGGAAATCCTAACTATGGCTACACCTTC. Translating it yields CASSQVQGNPNYGYTF.